These 23 T cell receptor beta chains share one sample of origin, sequenced in a study of blood T cell repertoires in COVID-19 (TCRdb year 2020). The library was generated by the immunoSEQ multiplex PCR assay. TCRdb mirrors the immuneACCESS table, restricted to in-frame sequences. Some clones are absent from its copies; in checked studies, under half trace to an unresolved V gene, and the reason for the others is unknown. This sample has 150,000 to 200,000 clones in its table, and approximately 80% of those were observed once. Together, the top ten hold approximately 11% of the sample. Sequencing input: PBMCs or T cells enriched from blood (not recorded which). The source is a man in his fifties who had recovered from COVID-19.

This clone occurred once. The chain uses TRBV3-1 (or the pseudogene TRBV3-2) and TRBJ1-2, with TRBD1 matching over 8 bases. V shed 4 bases, J shed 4 bases, and the junction held 8 bases outside the gene matches. CDR3 length: 15 residues. Germline V gives CDR1 LGHDT, CDR2 YNNKEL (reference sequence). CDR3 coding DNA: TGTGCCAGCAGCCTGTTAGACAGGGGAGGCTATGGCTACACCTTC. This gives the protein CASSLLDRGGYGYTF.

This clone was picked up a small number of times. The chain uses TRBV19 and TRBJ2-7; 11 bases fit TRBD2. CDR3 length equals 15 residues. V shed 6 bases, J shed 1 base, and the junction held 5 bases outside the gene matches. CDR1 is LNHDA, CDR2 SQIVND, per germline (reference sequence). CDR3 residues: CASRPTSGSSYEQYF. Written as DNA, the CDR3 is TGTGCCAGTAGACCCACTAGCGGGAGTTCCTACGAGCAGTACTTC.

The chain uses TRBV24-1 and TRBJ1-1; no clear D gene. Per the germline V gene, CDR1 is KGHDR and CDR2 is SFDVKD. The CDR3 covers 15 residues. The V gene lost 2 bases and the J gene lost 2 bases, with 11 bases spanning the gap. CDR3 sequence (DNA): TGTGCCACCAGTGATTCCGCAGTTTCAAACACTGAAGCTTTCTTT. Its translation is CATSDSAVSNTEAFF.

V and J are TRBV12-1 and TRBJ2-1; TRBD1, as called in the table, went unchecked against the DNA. TRBV12-1 is assigned pseudogene status. CDR3 length equals 15 residues. Written as DNA, the CDR3 is TGTGCCAGCAGCCCGAACAGGTCGCCTTGGAATGAGCAGTTCTTC. Amino acids: CASSPNRSPWNEQFF.

V is TRBV10-1 and J is TRBJ1-2; TRBD1 aligns across 7 bases. In germline, CDR1 is WNHNN, CDR2 SYGVQD (reference sequence). This CDR3 is built from 17 residues. V gave up 2 bases and J gave up 4 bases; unmatched junction bases: 13. CDR3 protein: CASSEDQNGQDGYGYTF. The CDR3, as DNA: TGCGCCAGCAGTGAGGATCAGAATGGACAGGACGGCTATGGCTACACCTTC.

This clone was picked up a small number of times. Written as DNA, the CDR3 is TGCAGCGTTGAAGAGGGGACTAGCGGGGGGGCTTGGAATGAGCAGTTCTTC. Protein sequence: CSVEEGTSGGAWNEQFF. The chain joins TRBV29-1 to TRBJ2-1; TRBD2 matches at 16 bases. The V gene end was trimmed by 0 bases and the J gene end by 7 bases; junction bases not matched to a gene: 6. The CDR3 extends over 17 amino acids. Germline CDR1 and CDR2: SQVTM and ANQGSEA.

This clone has just one count. The rearrangement uses TRBV28 and TRBJ1-6, with a tentative D call TRBD1 (5 bases). Trimming took 9 bases from V and 0 from J, leaving 15 bases between them. The CDR3 loop spans 16 amino acids. Per the germline V gene, CDR1 is MDHEN and CDR2 is SYDVKM. The CDR3 DNA sequence: TGTGCCAGTAAAAATGGGGGGGTCTCCTATAATTCACCCCTCCACTTT. Translating gives CASKNGGVSYNSPLHF.

The chain combines TRBV6-5 with TRBJ1-2; D might be TRBD1 (5 bases). Germline V gives CDR1 MNHEY, CDR2 SVGAGI. This CDR3 contains 16 residues. Trimming took off 3 bases at V and 8 bases at J, with 22 bases between the two ends. CDR3 in DNA: TGTGCCAGCAGTTATCGTCACCCTGGCGCGGAGGGGGGCTACACCTTC. Amino acid sequence: CASSYRHPGAEGGYTF.

The rearrangement joins TRBV28 to TRBJ2-1, with D unresolved. Trimming cost V 5 bases and J 8 bases, with 10 bases left between them. Germline values: CDR1 MDHEN, CDR2 SYDVKM. The CDR3 runs 12 residues. DNA of the CDR3: TGTGCCAGCAGTGAACTGCAGGATGAGCAGTTCTTC. Translated, it gives CASSELQDEQFF.

The chain employs TRBV10-3 and TRBJ1-1; D is possibly TRBD1 (6 bases). CDR3 length equals 14 residues. The V and J ends lost 5 bases and 1 base respectively, with 11 bases between them. Germline CDR1 is ENHRY and CDR2 is SYGVKD. CDR3 residues: CAISPRTENTEAFF. The CDR3 DNA reads TGTGCCATCAGTCCCAGGACAGAGAACACTGAAGCTTTCTTT.

This chain connects TRBV5-6 to TRBJ2-1; TRBD1 is a possible D gene (5 bases). This CDR3 has 14 residues. CDR1 and CDR2 from the germline V gene are SGHDT and YYEEEE. The V gene lost 4 bases and the J gene lost 5 bases, with 13 bases spanning the gap. The CDR3 region is CASSNNVQDNEQFF. The CDR3 DNA follows: TGTGCCAGCAGCAACAATGTACAGGACAATGAGCAGTTCTTC. Drawing the rest from reference TRBV5-6 and TRBJ2-1, the complete variable domain is DAGVTQSPTHLIKTRGQQVTLRCSPKSGHDTVSWYQQALGQGPQFIFQYYEEEERQRGNFPDRFSGHQFPNYSSELNVNALLLGDSALYLCASSNNVQDNEQFFGPGTRLTVL.

This clone was picked up many times. The chain carries TRBV27 and TRBJ2-5; 9 positions agree with TRBD1. J gave up 6 bases and V 6 bases, and 8 bases lay outside the gene matches. The length of the CDR3 is 14 residues. Germline CDR1 is MNHEY and CDR2 is SMNVEV (reference sequence). The CDR3: CASSLRTGVKTQYF. The CDR3 region has the DNA TGTGCCAGCAGCCTACGGACAGGGGTGAAGACCCAGTACTTC.

The rearrangement links TRBV6-5 to TRBJ1-1, with D tentatively TRBD1 (6 bases). Trimming took 0 bases from V and 0 from J, leaving 11 bases between them. CDR3 length equals 16 residues. Germline V gives CDR1 MNHEY, CDR2 SVGAGI. The DNA of the CDR3 is TGTGCCAGCAGTTACTCGATCGGACAGATGAACACTGAAGCTTTCTTT. This gives the protein CASSYSIGQMNTEAFF.

This clone was counted a single time. The chain combines TRBV19 with TRBJ2-2, with D possibly TRBD2 on 6 matching bases. The CDR3 is made up of 17 amino acids. The V end was cut by 1 base, the J end by 4 bases, with 16 bases between. In germline, CDR1 is LNHDA, CDR2 SQIVND (reference sequence). The CDR3 loop is CASSIVGGRYGTGELFF. The CDR3 nucleotides are TGTGCCAGTAGTATAGTAGGAGGGAGGTACGGCACCGGGGAGCTGTTTTTT. Variable domain in full (rest from reference TRBV19 and TRBJ2-2): DGGITQSPKYLFRKEGQNVTLSCEQNLNHDAMYWYRQDPGQGLRLIYYSQIVNDFQKGDIAEGYSVSREKKESFPLTVTSAQKNPTAFYLCASSIVGGRYGTGELFFGEGSRLTVL.

The rearrangement links TRBV2 to TRBJ1-6; D remains unclear. The germline CDR1 and CDR2 sequences are SNHLY and FYNNEI. Trimming pared 8 bases from V and 0 bases from J, leaving 11 bases between. The CDR3 sequence is 15 residues long. The CDR3 sequence is CASRPISSYNSPLHF. DNA for the CDR3: TGTGCCAGCCGTCCGATCAGCTCCTATAATTCACCCCTCCACTTT.

The chain couples TRBV6-5 to TRBJ1-1; 7 bases are a match to TRBD1. V shed 5 bases and J 5 bases; nucleotides not matched to a gene: 5. Per germline, CDR1 MNHEY and CDR2 SVGAGI. The CDR3 is made up of 13 amino acids. CDR3 loop: CASSLGGRTEAFF. CDR3 coding DNA: TGTGCCAGCAGTCTAGGGGGCAGGACTGAAGCTTTCTTT.

This clone has just a few counts. The chain employs TRBV14 and TRBJ1-1; TRBD1 matches 8 bases. The length of the CDR3 is 15 residues. The junction had 6 bases not matched to a gene; V was cut back by 2 bases and J by 4 bases. Per the germline V gene, CDR1 is SGHDN and CDR2 is FVKESK. CDR3 region: CASSQSTGVGTEAFF. Written as DNA, the CDR3 is TGTGCCAGCAGCCAATCGACAGGGGTGGGCACTGAAGCTTTCTTT.

This sequence joins TRBV10-3 and TRBJ2-7, with TRBD2 matching 11 bases. The V gene's germline CDR1 is ENHRY and CDR2 SYGVKD. V gave up 9 bases and J gave up 6 bases; unmatched junction bases: 4. The CDR3 has 12 amino acids. This chain's CDR3 is CAIGLAGLEQYF. The CDR3 nucleotides read TGTGCCATAGGACTAGCGGGCCTCGAGCAGTACTTC.

The J gene is TRBJ2-7, the V gene TRBV6-5, with 7 bases that match TRBD1. The germline gives CDR1 MNHEY, CDR2 SVGAGI. With V trimmed by 7 bases and J by 3 bases, 6 bases remained unmatched. CDR3 length equals 13 residues. The CDR3 protein is CASTRQGLYEQYF. For the CDR3, the DNA is TGTGCCAGCACCCGACAGGGTCTCTACGAGCAGTACTTC.

V usage is TRBV28 and J usage is TRBJ1-2; D may be TRBD1 (5 bases). CDR1 MDHEN and CDR2 SYDVKM come from the germline V gene. The CDR3 length is 14 residues. Trimming removed 6 bases at V and 1 base at J, with 12 bases between. CDR3 amino acids: CASSLYGGNYGYTF. The CDR3 DNA sequence: TGTGCCAGCAGCCTGTACGGGGGTAACTATGGCTACACCTTC.

This clone has a handful of counts. The chain employs TRBV5-4 and TRBJ2-7, with 8 bases fitting TRBD2. Germline V gives CDR1 SGHNT, CDR2 YYREEE (reference sequence). This CDR3 has 18 residues. V was pared by 4 bases and J by 5 bases, with 20 bases of the junction left unmatched. CDR3 nucleotides: TGTGCCAGCAGCCCCGGGGGGGAGGCGGGTGGTATGTCGGACGAGCAGTACTTC. Protein product: CASSPGGEAGGMSDEQYF. Together with reference TRBV5-4 and TRBJ2-7, the CDR3 gives the full variable domain: ETGVTQSPTHLIKTRGQQVTLRCSSQSGHNTVSWYQQALGQGPQFIFQYYREEENGRGNFPPRFSGLQFPNYSSELNVNALELDDSALYLCASSPGGEAGGMSDEQYFGPGTRLTVT.

This sequence joins TRBV19 and TRBJ1-1; possible D gene TRBD1, 5 bases. Trimming took 9 bases from V and 1 from J, leaving 15 bases between them. This CDR3 comprises 14 residues. CDR1 and CDR2 (germline): LNHDA, SQIVND (reference sequence). In nucleotides, the CDR3 is TGTGCCAGCAGACTTAAGACAGCGAACACTGAAGCTTTCTTT. Protein product: CASRLKTANTEAFF.

V is TRBV19 and J is TRBJ2-5; D ambiguous. The CDR3 is 12 residues long. Trimming cost V 5 bases and J 4 bases, with 8 bases left between them. The germline gives CDR1 LNHDA, CDR2 SQIVND (reference sequence). Written as DNA, the CDR3 is TGTGCCAGTAGTTCCGTTCGAGAGACCCAGTACTTC. Protein product: CASSSVRETQYF. Filled out from reference TRBV19 and TRBJ2-5, the complete variable domain reads DGGITQSPKYLFRKEGQNVTLSCEQNLNHDAMYWYRQDPGQGLRLIYYSQIVNDFQKGDIAEGYSVSREKKESFPLTVTSAQKNPTAFYLCASSSVRETQYFGPGTRLLVL.